What follows are 4 T cell receptor beta chains derived from one specimen sequenced in a study of CD8 T cells in Susac syndrome. RNA amounts of roughly 0.5 to 1 ug underwent reverse transcription with random hexamers. Each CDR3 protein gets one entry after TCRdb re-called the immunoSEQ multiplex PCR reads with MiXCR. The sample has under 250,000 distinct CDR3 sequences, just under 95% seen once. Material for sequencing was CD4+ T cells from PBMCs. The receptors come from a human donor with multiple sclerosis.

This clonotype was counted once. V gene TRBV9 combines with J gene TRBJ2-3; maybe TRBD2 (6 bases). Trimming shortened V by 4 bases and J by 3 bases, and 18 bases separated the two germline ends. The CDR3 runs 16 residues. Germline lookup yields CDR1 SGDLS and CDR2 YYNGEE. CDR3 nucleotide sequence: TGTGCCAGCAGCCCCCAGCAGGTCGGAGGGACAGATACGCAGTATTTT. Its protein is CASSPQQVGGTDTQYF.

The V call is TRBV20-1, the J call TRBJ1-1; TRBD1 might be the D (5 bases). Germline values: CDR1 DFQATT, CDR2 SNEGSKA (reference sequence). This CDR3 spans 15 amino acids. V lost 3 bases and J 0 bases, leaving 14 bases between the germline ends. The CDR3 reads CSASPPGTMNTEAFF. The DNA for the CDR3 is TGCAGTGCTAGCCCCCCTGGGACCATGAACACTGAAGCTTTCTTT.

This chain uses TRBV7-9 with TRBJ2-7, with 7 positions matching TRBD2. The CDR3 covers 14 residues. Germline CDR1 SEHNR, CDR2 FQNEAQ (reference sequence). The V gene end was trimmed by 6 bases and the J gene end by 2 bases; junction bases not matched to a gene: 7. CDR3 region: CASSLSGTTYEQYV. As DNA, the CDR3 is TGTGCCAGCAGTCTTAGTGGGACTACCTACGAGCAGTACGTC.

The rearrangement joins TRBV3-1 to TRBJ1-5; the match to TRBD1 covers 10 bases. Germline assignment: CDR1 LGHDT and CDR2 YNNKEL (reference sequence). V shed 3 bases, J shed 0 bases, and the junction held 2 bases outside the gene matches. The CDR3 spans 16 residues. CDR3 loop: CASSQGTGDSNQPQHF. The CDR3 DNA sequence: TGTGCCAGCAGCCAGGGGACAGGGGATAGCAATCAGCCCCAGCATTTT.